This T cell receptor beta chain was recorded in a study of blood T cells in healthy people across ages (dated by TCRdb to between 2015 and 2017). Background for the entire study: In model experiments, template switching captured roughly one uniquely barcoded TCR beta cDNA molecule for every two T cells. The study measured age-related changes in TCR beta repertoire diversity using deep sequencing normalized with unique cDNA molecular identifiers. Donors were grouped into four age groups: young (average roughly 17 years), middle-aged (approximately 41), aged (approximately 67) and long-lived (just over 80). To avoid experimental bias, donors of different ages were distributed randomly across sequencing lanes. The study analyzed two additional independent replicas of 1 million unique cDNA reads from the same blood draw for two donors, one aged 18 to 30 and one aged 80 or older.

The CDR3 covers 15 residues, taking in both the cysteine and the phenylalanine. CDR3 DNA only is kept here, 45 bases in frame from base 1. Germline trimming: 6 bases from V, 7 bases from J; junction bases outside gene matches: 9. The method was 5' RACE. Sequenced using an Illumina HiSeq 2500. A second PCR of roughly 7 to 11 cycles was performed with a sample-barcoded 5' primer and a J-beta primer mix. Each TCR beta cDNA molecule received a unique molecular identifier from a template-switch 5' adaptor carrying 12 random nucleotides. Each sample yielded at least 2.5 million CDR3-containing paired-end reads. The Mint cDNA synthesis kit, primed by a TRBC-specific oligonucleotide, was used to synthesize first-strand cDNA from all RNA. Following uracil-DNA glycosylase treatment, a first 18-cycle PCR with universal primers M1SS and BC2_uni_R was performed on all cDNA. As for how the authors treated the data: Normalization of each sample was performed by random selection of 1 million high-quality reads, each carrying a distinct molecular identifier. Reads sharing molecular identifiers were discarded rather than binned into consensus sequences. MiTCR, with a Q25 quality threshold and the strictest error-elimination algorithm, was used for CDR3 identification, clonotype clustering and error correction. A nonparametric unseen species model with Euler transformation was used to estimate lower-bound total TCR beta diversity. TCRdb handled the public reads itself, with Q25 trimming in fastp and clone calling in MiXCR, and kept productive beta chains. A single entry per CDR3 protein holds the most common genes and DNA from its merged rows. The V and J calls were not made by the authors but by TCRdb's processing. This sample has fewer than 1 million distinct CDR3 sequences in its table, and roughly 44% of those were observed once. The ten biggest clones cover 15% to 25% of the sample.

General conclusions and limits of the study: The percentage of naive T cells measured by flow cytometry correlated strongly with observed TCR beta diversity. Because the CMV infection status of the donors was unknown, age-related changes in expanded clonotypes may potentially have been confounded. Bulk unsorted PBMC profiling prevented conclusive comparison of naive and antigen-experienced compartments. Estimates of total diversity based on one million sequenced T cells were considered lower bounds and underestimates. As age increased, observed TCR beta diversity per million T cells dropped in a roughly linear way, and a significant reduction was already evident by age roughly 40. Compared with the aged group, the long-lived group had more naive CD4+ T cells, fewer expanded clones and increased TCR diversity, a pattern suggesting age selection.

The donors were some 36 Caucasian individuals from Russia, aged roughly 6 to 100 years, who were systemically healthy. About 10 milliliters of peripheral blood were collected from each donor into EDTA-treated Vacutainer tubes. Ficoll-Paque density-gradient centrifugation was used to isolate PBMCs, with at least 6.5 million per sample. Total RNA, at least 5.5 micrograms per sample, was extracted from PBMCs with Trizol reagent. The percentages of naive CD45RAhigh/CD27high T cells were determined by flow cytometry on a PBMC aliquot from every donor. In regard to this clonotype: Its specific antigen is unknown. No base quality values were provided; no much bigger clone lies one nucleotide off.

The rearranged segments are TRBV12-3 or TRBV12-4 and TRBJ2-7, and 13 bases in between align with TRBD2. The sequence came from a man between 60 and 75 years old in good health. The sequencing input was blood. The sequence in DNA is TGTGCCAGCAGCAAGACTAGCGGGGGGTTAAATGAGCAGTACTTC. Its translation is CASSKTSGGLNEQYF.